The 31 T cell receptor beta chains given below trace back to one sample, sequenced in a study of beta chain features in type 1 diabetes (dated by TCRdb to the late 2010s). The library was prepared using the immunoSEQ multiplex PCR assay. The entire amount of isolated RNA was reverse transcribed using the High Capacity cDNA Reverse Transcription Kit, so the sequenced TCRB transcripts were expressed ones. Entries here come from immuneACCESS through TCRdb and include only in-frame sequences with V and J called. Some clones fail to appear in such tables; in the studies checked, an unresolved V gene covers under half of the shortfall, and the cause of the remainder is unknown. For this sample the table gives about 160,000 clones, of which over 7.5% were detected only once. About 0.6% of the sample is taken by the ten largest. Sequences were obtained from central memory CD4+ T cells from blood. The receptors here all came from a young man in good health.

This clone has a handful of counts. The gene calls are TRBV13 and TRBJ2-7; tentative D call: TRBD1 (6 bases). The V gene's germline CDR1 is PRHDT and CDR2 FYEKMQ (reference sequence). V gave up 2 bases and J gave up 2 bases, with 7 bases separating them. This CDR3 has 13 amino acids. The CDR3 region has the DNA TGTGCCAGCAGCTTACAGGGGACCTACGAGCAGTACTTC. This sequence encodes CASSLQGTYEQYF.

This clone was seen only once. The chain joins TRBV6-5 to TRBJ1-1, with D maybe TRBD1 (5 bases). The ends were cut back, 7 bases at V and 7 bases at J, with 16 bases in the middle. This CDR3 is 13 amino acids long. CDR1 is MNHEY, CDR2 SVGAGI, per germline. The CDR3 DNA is TGTGCCAGCAATCCAAGAGGTAGGGGTGAAGCTTTCTTT. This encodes CASNPRGRGEAFF.

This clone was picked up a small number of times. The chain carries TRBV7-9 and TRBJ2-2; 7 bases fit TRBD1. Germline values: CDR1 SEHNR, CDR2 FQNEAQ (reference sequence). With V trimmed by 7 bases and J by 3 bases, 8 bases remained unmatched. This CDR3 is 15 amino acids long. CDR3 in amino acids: CASTLTGAHTGELFF. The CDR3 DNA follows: TGTGCCAGCACCCTCACAGGGGCCCACACCGGGGAGCTGTTTTTT.

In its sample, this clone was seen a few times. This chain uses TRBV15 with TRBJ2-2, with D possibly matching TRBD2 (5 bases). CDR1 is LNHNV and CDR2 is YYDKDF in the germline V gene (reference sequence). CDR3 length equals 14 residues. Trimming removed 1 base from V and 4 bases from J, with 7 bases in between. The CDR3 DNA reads TGTGCCACCAGCAGAGGAGGGAGCACCGGGGAGCTGTTTTTT. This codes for CATSRGGSTGELFF.

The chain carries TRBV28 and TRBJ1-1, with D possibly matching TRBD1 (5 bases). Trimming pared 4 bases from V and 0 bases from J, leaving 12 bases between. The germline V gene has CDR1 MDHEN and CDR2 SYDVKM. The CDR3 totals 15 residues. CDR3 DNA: TGTGCCAGCAGTTCCATGCGCAGGGTGAACACTGAAGCTTTCTTT. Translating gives CASSSMRRVNTEAFF.

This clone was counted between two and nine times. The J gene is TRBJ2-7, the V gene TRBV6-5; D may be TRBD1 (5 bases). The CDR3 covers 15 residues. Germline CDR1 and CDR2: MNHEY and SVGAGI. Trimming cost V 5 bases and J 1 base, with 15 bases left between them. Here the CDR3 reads CASSAFWQGSYEQYF. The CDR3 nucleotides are TGTGCCAGCAGTGCCTTCTGGCAGGGATCCTACGAGCAGTACTTC.

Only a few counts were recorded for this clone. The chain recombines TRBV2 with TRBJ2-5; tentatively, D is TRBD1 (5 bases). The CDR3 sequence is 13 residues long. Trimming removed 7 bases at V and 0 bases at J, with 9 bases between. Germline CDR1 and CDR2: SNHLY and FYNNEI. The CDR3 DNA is TGTGCCAGCACTACAGGCTACCAAGAGACCCAGTACTTC. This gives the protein CASTTGYQETQYF.

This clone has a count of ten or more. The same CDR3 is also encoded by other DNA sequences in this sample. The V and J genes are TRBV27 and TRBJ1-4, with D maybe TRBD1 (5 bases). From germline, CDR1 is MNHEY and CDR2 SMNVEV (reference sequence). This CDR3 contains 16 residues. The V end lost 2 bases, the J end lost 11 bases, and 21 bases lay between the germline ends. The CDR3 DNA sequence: TGTGCCAGCAGTTTAAGACCAGGGATTGCTGTCTCCAAACTGTTTTTT. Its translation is CASSLRPGIAVSKLFF.

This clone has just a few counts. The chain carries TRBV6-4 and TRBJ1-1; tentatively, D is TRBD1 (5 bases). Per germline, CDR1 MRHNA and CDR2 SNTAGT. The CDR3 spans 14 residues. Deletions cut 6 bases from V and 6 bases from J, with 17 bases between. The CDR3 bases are TGTGCCAGCAGGCACCTAGACCGGGACTCTGAAGCTTTCTTT. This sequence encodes CASRHLDRDSEAFF.

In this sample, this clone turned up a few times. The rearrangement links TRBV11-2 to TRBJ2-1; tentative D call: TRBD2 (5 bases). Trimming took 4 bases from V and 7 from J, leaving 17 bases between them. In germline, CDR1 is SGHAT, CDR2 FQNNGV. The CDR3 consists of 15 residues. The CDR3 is CASSSSSGSQNEQFF. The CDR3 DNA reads TGTGCCAGCAGCTCATCCTCGGGATCCCAGAATGAGCAGTTCTTC.

The CDR3 region is CASSKHSGTSNYGYTF. CDR3 coding DNA: TGTGCCAGCAGCAAGCACTCCGGGACATCGAACTATGGCTACACCTTC. This rearrangement joins TRBV4-2 to TRBJ1-2; D is possibly TRBD1 (6 bases). The germline V gene encodes CDR1 LGHNA and CDR2 YNFKEQ. The CDR3 consists of 16 residues. Trimming pared 5 bases from V and 2 bases from J, leaving 18 bases between.

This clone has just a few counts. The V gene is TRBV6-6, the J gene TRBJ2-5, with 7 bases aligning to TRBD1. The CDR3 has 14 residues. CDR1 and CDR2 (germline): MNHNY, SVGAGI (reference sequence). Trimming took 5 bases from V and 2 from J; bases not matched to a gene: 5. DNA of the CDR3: TGTGCCAGCAGTACACAGACAGGGCAAGAGACCCAGTACTTC. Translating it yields CASSTQTGQETQYF.

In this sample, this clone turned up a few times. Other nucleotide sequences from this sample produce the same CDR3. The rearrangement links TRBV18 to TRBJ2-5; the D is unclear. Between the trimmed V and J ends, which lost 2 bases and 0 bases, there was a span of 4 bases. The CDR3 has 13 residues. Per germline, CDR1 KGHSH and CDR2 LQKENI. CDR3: CASSPDYQETQYF. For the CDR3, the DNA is TGTGCCAGCTCACCAGACTACCAAGAGACCCAGTACTTC.

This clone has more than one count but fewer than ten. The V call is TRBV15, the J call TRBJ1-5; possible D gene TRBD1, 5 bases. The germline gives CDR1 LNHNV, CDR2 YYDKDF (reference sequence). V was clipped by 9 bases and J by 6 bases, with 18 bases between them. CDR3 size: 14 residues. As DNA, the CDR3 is TGTGCCACATCGACCGGGACTCCAGGTCAGCCCCAGCATTTT. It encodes CATSTGTPGQPQHF.

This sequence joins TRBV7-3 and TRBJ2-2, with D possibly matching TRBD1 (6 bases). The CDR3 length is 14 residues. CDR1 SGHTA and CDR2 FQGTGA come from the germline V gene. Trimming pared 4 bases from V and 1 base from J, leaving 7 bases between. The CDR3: CASSSGQNTGELFF. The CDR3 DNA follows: TGTGCCAGCAGCTCGGGACAGAACACCGGGGAGCTGTTTTTT.

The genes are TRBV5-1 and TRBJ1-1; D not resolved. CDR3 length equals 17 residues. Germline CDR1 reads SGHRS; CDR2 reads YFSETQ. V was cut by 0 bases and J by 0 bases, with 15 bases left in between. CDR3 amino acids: CASSLGVSALLNTEAFF. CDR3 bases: TGCGCCAGCAGCTTGGGAGTTAGTGCCTTACTGAACACTGAAGCTTTCTTT. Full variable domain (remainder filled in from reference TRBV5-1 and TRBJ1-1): KAGVTQTPRYLIKTRGQQVTLSCSPISGHRSVSWYQQTPGQGLQFLFEYFSETQRNKGNFPGRFSGRQFSNSRSEMNVSTLELGDSALYLCASSLGVSALLNTEAFFGQGTRLTVV.

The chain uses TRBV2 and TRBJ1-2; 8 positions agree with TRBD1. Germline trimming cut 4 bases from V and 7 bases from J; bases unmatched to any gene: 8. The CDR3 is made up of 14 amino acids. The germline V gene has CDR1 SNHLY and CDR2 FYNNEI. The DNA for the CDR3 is TGTGCCAGCAGTGCAACAGGGGGAAGGGGTGGCTACACCTTC. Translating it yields CASSATGGRGGYTF.

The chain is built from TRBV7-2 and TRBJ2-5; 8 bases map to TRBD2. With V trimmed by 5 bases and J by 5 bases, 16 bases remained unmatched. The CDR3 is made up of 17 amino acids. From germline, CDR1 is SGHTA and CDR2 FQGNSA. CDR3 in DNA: TGTGCCAGCAGCCCCGGGATAGCGGGATTGAACTTGGAGACCCAGTACTTC. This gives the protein CASSPGIAGLNLETQYF.

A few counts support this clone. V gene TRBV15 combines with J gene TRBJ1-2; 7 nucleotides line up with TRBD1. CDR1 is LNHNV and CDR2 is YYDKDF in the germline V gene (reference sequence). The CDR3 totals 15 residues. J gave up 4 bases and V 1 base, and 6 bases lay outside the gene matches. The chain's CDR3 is CATSRGDRGFYGYTF. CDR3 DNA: TGTGCCACCAGCAGAGGGGACAGAGGATTCTATGGCTACACCTTC.

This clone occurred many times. Written as DNA, the CDR3 is TGTGCCAGCAGCTTAGCTGGACAGGGTATGGAGCAGTACTTC. Residues: CASSLAGQGMEQYF. The chain recombines TRBV7-2 with TRBJ2-7; 8 positions match TRBD1. The CDR3 runs to 14 residues. Germline trimming cut 0 bases from V and 7 bases from J; bases unmatched to any gene: 5. The V gene's germline CDR1 is SGHTA and CDR2 FQGNSA.

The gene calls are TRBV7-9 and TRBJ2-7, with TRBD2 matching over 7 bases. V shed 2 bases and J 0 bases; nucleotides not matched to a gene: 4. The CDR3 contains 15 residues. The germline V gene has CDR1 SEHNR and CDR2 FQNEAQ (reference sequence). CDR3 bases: TGTGCCAGCAGCTTAACTGCGGGAGCCTCCTACGAGCAGTACTTC. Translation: CASSLTAGASYEQYF.

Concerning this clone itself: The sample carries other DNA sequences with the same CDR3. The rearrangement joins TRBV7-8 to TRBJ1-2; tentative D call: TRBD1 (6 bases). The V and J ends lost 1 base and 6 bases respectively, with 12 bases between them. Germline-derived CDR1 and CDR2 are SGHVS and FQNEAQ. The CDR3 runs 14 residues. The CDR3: CASSLEQGINGYTF. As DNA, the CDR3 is TGTGCCAGCAGCTTAGAACAGGGAATCAATGGCTACACCTTC.

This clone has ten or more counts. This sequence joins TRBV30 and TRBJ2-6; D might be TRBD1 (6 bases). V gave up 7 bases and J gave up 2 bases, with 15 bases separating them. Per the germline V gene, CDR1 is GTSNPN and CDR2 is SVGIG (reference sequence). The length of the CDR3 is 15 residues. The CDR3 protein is CASDFKGAGANVLTF. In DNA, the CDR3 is TGTGCCTCGGATTTTAAGGGGGCTGGGGCCAACGTCCTGACTTTC. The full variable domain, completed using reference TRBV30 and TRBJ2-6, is SQTIHQWPATLVQPVGSPLSLECTVEGTSNPNLYWYRQAAGRGLQLLFYSVGIGQISSEVPQNLSASRPQDRQFILSSKKLLLSDSGFYLCASDFKGAGANVLTFGAGSRLTVL.

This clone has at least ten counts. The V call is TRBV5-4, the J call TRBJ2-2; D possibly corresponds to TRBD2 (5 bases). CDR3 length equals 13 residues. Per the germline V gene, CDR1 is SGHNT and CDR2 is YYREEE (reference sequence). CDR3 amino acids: CASGTVNTGELFF. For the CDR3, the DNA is TGTGCAAGCGGAACAGTGAACACCGGGGAGCTGTTTTTT. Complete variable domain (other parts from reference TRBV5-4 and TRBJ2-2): ETGVTQSPTHLIKTRGQQVTLRCSSQSGHNTVSWYQQALGQGPQFIFQYYREEENGRGNFPPRFSGLQFPNYSSELNVNALELDDSALYLCASGTVNTGELFFGEGSRLTVL.

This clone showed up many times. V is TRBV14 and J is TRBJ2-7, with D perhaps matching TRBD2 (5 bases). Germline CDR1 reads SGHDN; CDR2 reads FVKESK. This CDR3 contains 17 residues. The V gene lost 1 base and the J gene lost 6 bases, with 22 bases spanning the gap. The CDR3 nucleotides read TGTGCCAGCAGCCAAGGGTATGGGAGAACGAGTCCTCTCGAGCAGTACTTC. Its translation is CASSQGYGRTSPLEQYF. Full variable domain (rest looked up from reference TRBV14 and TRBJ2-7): EAGVTQFPSHSVIEKGQTVTLRCDPISGHDNLYWYRRVMGKEIKFLLHFVKESKQDESGMPNNRFLAERTGGTYSTLKVQPAELEDSGVYFCASSQGYGRTSPLEQYFGPGTRLTVT.

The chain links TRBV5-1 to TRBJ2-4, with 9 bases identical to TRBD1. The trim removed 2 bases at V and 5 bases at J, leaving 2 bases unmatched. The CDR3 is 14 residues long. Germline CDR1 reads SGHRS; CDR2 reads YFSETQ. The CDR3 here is CASSLDRGENIQYF. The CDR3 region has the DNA TGCGCCAGCAGCTTAGACAGGGGGGAAAACATTCAGTACTTC.

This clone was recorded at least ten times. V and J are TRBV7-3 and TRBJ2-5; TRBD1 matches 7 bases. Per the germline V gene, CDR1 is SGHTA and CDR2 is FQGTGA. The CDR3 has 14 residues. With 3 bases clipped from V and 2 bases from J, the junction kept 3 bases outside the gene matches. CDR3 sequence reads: CASSFSGGQETQYF. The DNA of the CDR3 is TGTGCCAGCAGCTTCTCAGGGGGACAAGAGACCCAGTACTTC. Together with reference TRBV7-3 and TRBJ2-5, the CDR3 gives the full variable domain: GAGVSQTPSNKVTEKGKYVELRCDPISGHTALYWYRQSLGQGPEFLIYFQGTGAADDSGLPNDRFFAVRPEGSVSTLKIQRTERGDSAVYLCASSFSGGQETQYFGPGTRLLVL.

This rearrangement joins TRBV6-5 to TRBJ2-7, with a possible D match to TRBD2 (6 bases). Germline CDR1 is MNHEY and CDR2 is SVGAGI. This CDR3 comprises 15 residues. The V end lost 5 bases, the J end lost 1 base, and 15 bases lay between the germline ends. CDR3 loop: CASSPSEGGSYEQYF. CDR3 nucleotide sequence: TGTGCCAGCAGTCCGTCAGAAGGAGGGTCCTACGAGCAGTACTTC.

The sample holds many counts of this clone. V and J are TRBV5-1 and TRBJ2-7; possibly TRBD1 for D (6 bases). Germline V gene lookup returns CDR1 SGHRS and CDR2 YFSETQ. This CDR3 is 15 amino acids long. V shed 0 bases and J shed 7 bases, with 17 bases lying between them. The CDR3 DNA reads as TGCGCCAGCAGCTTGGAGATTGGACAGCGAAGGGAGCAGTACTTC. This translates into CASSLEIGQRREQYF.

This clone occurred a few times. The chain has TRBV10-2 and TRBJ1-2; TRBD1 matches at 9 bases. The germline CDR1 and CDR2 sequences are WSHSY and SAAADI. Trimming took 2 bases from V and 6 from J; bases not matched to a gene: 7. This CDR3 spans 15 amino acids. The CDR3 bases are TGCGCCAGCAGTGAGACCCGGGACAGGGTAAATGGCTACACCTTC. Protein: CASSETRDRVNGYTF.

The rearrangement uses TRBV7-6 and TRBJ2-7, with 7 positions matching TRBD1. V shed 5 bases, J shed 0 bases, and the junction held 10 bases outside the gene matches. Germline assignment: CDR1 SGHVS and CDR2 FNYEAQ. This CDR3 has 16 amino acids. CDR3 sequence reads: CASSPSTGFGSYEQYF. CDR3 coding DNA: TGTGCCAGCAGCCCGTCGACAGGGTTCGGCTCCTACGAGCAGTACTTC.